This TCR beta chain is from a study of blood T cell repertoires in COVID-19. Study background: Researchers got acute and convalescent COVID-19 samples from the United States, Italy and Spain.

This clone was seen a single time. This table comes from immunoSEQ multiplex PCR, and its TCRdb copy is limited to in-frame clones, with some not included. The profile shows approximately 89,000 clones, over 75% of them singletons. V lost 4 bases, J lost 2 bases, and 3 bases stayed unmatched. This CDR3 comprises 15 residues. The germline V gene encodes CDR1 MNHEY and CDR2 SVGAGI. The V call is TRBV6-5, the J call TRBJ2-7, with 12 nucleotides matching TRBD1. This clonotype was obtained from a woman in her 70s with acute or convalescent COVID-19. The material sequenced was peripheral blood. The chain's CDR3 is CASSSGTGGAYEQYV. The CDR3 region has the DNA TGTGCCAGCAGTTCCGGGACAGGGGGCGCCTACGAGCAGTACGTC.